This T cell receptor (beta chain) was sequenced in a study of CD8+ T cells in alopecia areata. Overall study context: Tofacitinib was taken orally by treated patients, and the dose was 5 to 10 mg twice daily. Broader study findings: Alopecia totalis/universalis scalp especially showed more expanded CD8+ clones than normal scalp.

About this clone: The antigen is unknown.

The length of the CDR3 is 15 residues. The germline V gene has CDR1 MNHEY and CDR2 SVGAGI. The junction had 10 bases not matched to a gene; V was cut back by 0 bases and J by 12 bases. The authors extracted RNA and reverse transcribed it into cDNA as the sequencing template. Profiling relied on immunoSEQ multiplex PCR, and the TCRdb table lists in-frame clones only, not all of them. The sample consists of about 130,000 clones, 45% to 65% of them appearing once. As part of sample collection, lesional scalp punch biopsies and peripheral blood were taken from alopecia areata patients. Using a FACSAria, the CD4+ and CD8+ T cells were sorted from the PBMCs.

Source: CD4+ T cells sorted from blood, taken at week 0. The V gene is TRBV6-5, the J gene TRBJ2-3, with 9 bases identical to TRBD2. The sequence was collected from a human donor with alopecia areata. The CDR3 is CASSYSRPGLAHQYF. DNA for the CDR3: TGTGCCAGCAGTTACTCACGGCCGGGACTAGCCCACCAGTATTTT.